This is a list of T cell receptor beta chains from one sample in a study of cytomegalovirus exposure and HLA in healthy donors. Repertoires were generated with immunoSEQ multiplex PCR, while TCRdb's copy carries only in-frame clones and drops some. The profile shows over 150,000 clones, almost 85% of them singletons. Sequencing used PBMCs. The receptors were gathered from a boy aged 2-9 years in good health and CMV-seronegative. Both conserved end residues are part of each CDR3. D genes are given only for firm matches. Size is stated for part of the rows, as once, few or many counts, or as a class when the clone is expanded.

v_call	d_call	j_call	clone_size	cdr3_nt	cdr3_aa
TRBV7-8	NA	TRBJ2-7	once	TGTGCCAGCAGCTTAGCGACAGGTGGCTCCTACGAGCAGTACTTC	CASSLATGGSYEQYF
TRBV27	TRBD1	TRBJ1-6	NA	TGTGCCAGCAGTATAACAGGGGTTTCGGGCTCACCCCTCCACTTT	CASSITGVSGSPLHF
TRBV28	NA	TRBJ1-2	NA	TGTGCCAGCGGATTCCGGGACACCGACTATGGCTACACCTTC	CASGFRDTDYGYTF
TRBV5-1	TRBD2	TRBJ2-1	NA	TGCGCCAGCAGCTCAGGACTAGCGGGAGCCCCTGGTGAGCAGTTCTTC	CASSSGLAGAPGEQFF
TRBV18	NA	TRBJ2-7	NA	TGTGCCAGCTCACTTGGACATACCATCTACGTGCAGTACTTC	CASSLGHTIYVQYF
TRBV5-4	NA	TRBJ2-5	NA	TGTGCCAGCAGCACCGGGATTCAAGAGACCCAGTACTTC	CASSTGIQETQYF
TRBV15	TRBD2	TRBJ2-1	NA	TGTGCCACCCGTAGCGGGAGCCGCTACTCCTACAATGAGCAGTTCTTC	CATRSGSRYSYNEQFF
TRBV10-3	TRBD2	TRBJ2-1	NA	TGTGCCATCAGTGAGTCAGCCCAGCGGGGCTACAATGAGCAGTTCTTC	CAISESAQRGYNEQFF
TRBV5-4	NA	TRBJ2-1	NA	TGTGCCAGCAGCTTGGGAGGGGGATTCTATGAGCAGTTCTTC	CASSLGGGFYEQFF
TRBV5-6	NA	TRBJ2-1	few	TGTGCCAGCAGCTCGGGGATTCCGGATGAGCAGTTCTTC	CASSSGIPDEQFF
TRBV27	NA	TRBJ1-1	NA	TGTGCCAGCAAATGGGGAGGGAACACTGAAGCTTTCTTT	CASKWGGNTEAFF
TRBV7-9	TRBD1	TRBJ2-2	NA	TGTGCCAGCAGCAAAACAGGGGGAGACACCGGGGAGCTGTTTTTT	CASSKTGGDTGELFF
TRBV28	NA	TRBJ2-1	NA	TGTGCCAGCAGTTCCTCATACCCTACCAACTACAATGAGCAGTTCTTC	CASSSSYPTNYNEQFF
TRBV15	TRBD1	TRBJ1-2	NA	TGTGCCACCAGCAGAGATAAGGACAGGGTAGAGAACTATGGCTACACCTTC	CATSRDKDRVENYGYTF
TRBV10-1	TRBD1	TRBJ1-2	few	TGCGCCAGCAGTGAGTTGGACAGGGACTATGGCTACACCTTC	CASSELDRDYGYTF
TRBV12-5	TRBD2	TRBJ2-7	NA	TGTGCTAGTGGTTTGGTTTCCGGGGGAGACACCAGCGGGAGCTACGAGCAGTACTTC	CASGLVSGGDTSGSYEQYF
TRBV7-9	NA	TRBJ1-5	NA	TGTGCCAGCAGCTTAGATTGGCAGGGCGACGGCAATCAGCCCCAGCATTTT	CASSLDWQGDGNQPQHF
TRBV5-1	NA	TRBJ2-4	NA	TGCGCCAGCAGCTTGGAGGCAACAAGGCGGAGAAACAAAAACATTCAGTACTTC	CASSLEATRRRNKNIQYF
TRBV6-1	NA	TRBJ1-2	NA	TGTGCCAGCAAAACGACGGGCAGGGACTATGGCTACACCTTC	CASKTTGRDYGYTF
TRBV27	TRBD2	TRBJ2-7	NA	TGTGCCAGCAGTTCCGATCCTAGCGGGTCCGCCGAGCAGTACTTC	CASSSDPSGSAEQYF
TRBV4-2	TRBD2	TRBJ2-1	NA	TGTGCCAGCAGCACTAGCGGGAGGGCCGATAATGAGCAGTTCTTC	CASSTSGRADNEQFF
TRBV19	NA	TRBJ1-1	few	TGTGCCAGTAGTATGACACAGGTCAACACTGAAGCTTTCTTT	CASSMTQVNTEAFF
TRBV5-1	TRBD2	TRBJ2-5	NA	TGCGCCAGCAGCGTTAGCGGGTTAGAGACCCAGTACTTC	CASSVSGLETQYF
TRBV9	TRBD2	TRBJ2-3	once	TGTGCCAGCAGCGTGCCCCGACTAGCTGGCACAGATACGCAGTATTTT	CASSVPRLAGTDTQYF
TRBV9	NA	TRBJ1-1	NA	TGTGCCAGCAGCGTAGTCCTGGGCGGGGGAGGTAGAACTGAAGCTTTCTTT	CASSVVLGGGGRTEAFF
TRBV28	NA	TRBJ1-1	NA	TGTGCCAGCAGTTTATGGGTGGGGGGAACTGAAGCTTTCTTT	CASSLWVGGTEAFF
TRBV30	NA	TRBJ2-3	few	TGTGCCTGGAGTGTAAGACAGAACATCCTAGGCACAGATACGCAGTATTTT	CAWSVRQNILGTDTQYF
TRBV27	TRBD2	TRBJ2-7	NA	TGTGCCAGCAGTTTGGGACTAGAGACGACTGAGCAGTACTTC	CASSLGLETTEQYF
TRBV5-1	TRBD1	TRBJ2-5	NA	TGCGCCAGCAAGACAGGGGGCTCCGGGAAGACCCAGTACTTC	CASKTGGSGKTQYF
TRBV4-2	NA	TRBJ2-5	NA	TGTGCCAGCAGCCAAGATGGAGGGTGGGAGACCCAGTACTTC	CASSQDGGWETQYF
TRBV6-4	TRBD2	TRBJ2-7	NA	TGTGCCAGCAGTGAGAGCCTAGCGGGAGGGCCTGGTTACGAGCAGTACTTC	CASSESLAGGPGYEQYF
TRBV28	NA	TRBJ2-7	NA	TGTGCCAGCAGTTTAGGAGTTGAATTGTCCTACGAGCAGTACTTC	CASSLGVELSYEQYF
TRBV20-1	NA	TRBJ2-5	NA	TGCAGTGCGGAGGGCCAAGAGACCCAGTACTTC	CSAEGQETQYF
TRBV28	TRBD2	TRBJ2-3	once	TGTGCCAGCAGTTGGGCTAGCGGGAGATGGTATTTT	CASSWASGRWYF
TRBV19	NA	TRBJ1-2	NA	TGTGCCAGTAGTGAACAGTCGAACTATGGCTACACCTTC	CASSEQSNYGYTF
TRBV6-6	NA	TRBJ1-1	NA	TGTGCCAGCAGTGAGAGCAGGGCTGAAGCTTTCTTT	CASSESRAEAFF
TRBV2	NA	TRBJ2-5	NA	TGTGCCAGCAGTAGGGGAAGAGAGACCCAGTACTTC	CASSRGRETQYF
TRBV9	NA	TRBJ1-3	NA	TGTGCCAGCAGCGTAGGATTGGGGAGAACTGGAAACACCATATATTTT	CASSVGLGRTGNTIYF
TRBV2	TRBD1	TRBJ1-1	NA	TGTGCCAGCATAAGGGGGCCGTCGAACACTGAAGCTTTCTTT	CASIRGPSNTEAFF
TRBV29-1	TRBD1	TRBJ1-2	NA	TGCAGCGTTGGCGGGGGACAGGACTATGGCTACACCTTC	CSVGGGQDYGYTF
TRBV18	TRBD1	TRBJ1-2	NA	TGTGCCAGCTCTCCCGGGACAGGGCAACACTATGGCTACACCTTC	CASSPGTGQHYGYTF
TRBV2	NA	TRBJ1-2	NA	TGTGCCAGCAGTGAAGGAGGAGCGGGTATTTATGGCTACACCTTC	CASSEGGAGIYGYTF
TRBV5-4	TRBD1	TRBJ2-5	NA	TGTGCCAGCAGCTTATCCGGGACAGTGGTGAGAGAGACCCAGTACTTC	CASSLSGTVVRETQYF
TRBV19	NA	TRBJ1-1	NA	TGTGCCAGTAGTATAGCGGCGGGAGTATACACTGAAGCTTTCTTT	CASSIAAGVYTEAFF
TRBV6-5	NA	TRBJ2-1	few	TGTGCCAGCAGCCGTAGCGGCAATGAGCAGTTCTTC	CASSRSGNEQFF